A single TCR beta chain is shown here with its context. This sample was included in a study of blood T cell repertoires in COVID-19. V shed 6 bases and J 0 bases; nucleotides not matched to a gene: 7. CDR1 is ENHRY, CDR2 SYGVKD, per germline. There are 16 residues in the CDR3. Methods used by the authors: Reference gene primer amplification in the assay estimated nucleated cell counts. The assay was immunoSEQ multiplex PCR, and TCRdb's table has in-frame clones only and misses some. V, J and clone size are taken as reported in that table, and D and trimming were inferred from the DNA itself. The table shows approximately 240,000 clones, with approximately 84% occurring only once.

Sequences were obtained from peripheral blood. This chain connects TRBV10-3 to TRBJ1-4; 7 bases are shared with TRBD1. The sequence was obtained from a woman under 40 who had recovered from COVID-19. In DNA form, the CDR3 reads TGTGCCATCAGGGCATCCACAGGGGCAACTAATGAAAAACTGTTTTTT. Translation gives CAIRASTGATNEKLFF.